The TCR beta chain under discussion was sequenced for a study of shared clonotypes between healthy human individuals. Profiled with immunoSEQ multiplex PCR; TCRdb holds only in-frame clones, not every one. Here the sample spans 2 million to 2.5 million clones, 85% to 95% being singletons. Partitioning of CD4+ cells yielded a CD45RA+ naive subset and a CD45RA-negative memory subset. The CDR3 has 14 residues. Looked up from germline, CDR1 is LNHDA and CDR2 is SQIVND (reference sequence). V was cut by 0 bases and J by 4 bases, with 9 bases left in between. Sequencing was performed on naive CD4+ T cells from PBMCs. The subset: CD45RA+ positively selected. This chain uses TRBV19 with TRBJ1-1, with D maybe TRBD1 (5 bases). The clonotype comes from a man in his late teens or twenties in good health. Some clones in this sample may be carry-over from other donors' samples. DNA of the CDR3: TGTGCCAGTAGTATAGAGGGGGTCGGCACTGAAGCTTTCTTT. Translated, it gives CASSIEGVGTEAFF.